The following is a TCR beta chain sequence with its context. Its specificity is not known. This sample stems from a study of cytomegalovirus exposure and HLA in healthy donors. The study, taken as a whole, reports: In a later analysis, a missense DCLRE1C variant was linked to TCR beta V- and J-gene trimming. Common viral pathogens seemed, in a later analysis, to connect with several of the most significant clusters. Rarity characterized most TCR sequences, yet some public TCRs appeared in many donors.

With 60 Vbeta and 13 Jbeta primers, the PCR was carried out. Libraries were prepared by immunoSEQ multiplex PCR; TCRdb keeps only in-frame clonotypes and omits some of them. Of roughly 200,000 clones in the sample, around 80% are singletons; the top ten hold approximately 0.7%. Germline trimming cut 2 bases from V and 8 bases from J; bases unmatched to any gene: 4. Germline-derived CDR1 and CDR2 are LGHNA and YSLEER. The CDR3 has 15 amino acids. The sample taken for sequencing was PBMCs. The receptor was isolated from a woman aged 40-49 years in good health and CMV-seronegative. This rearrangement joins TRBV4-3 to TRBJ2-1, with 12 bases fitting TRBD1. CDR3 nucleotides: TGCGCCAGCAGCCAAACCGGGACAGGGGGCGATGAGCAGTTCTTC. Translation gives CASSQTGTGGDEQFF.